These 14 T cell receptor beta chains were sequenced from one sample in a study of blood T cell repertoires in COVID-19. Method: immunoSEQ multiplex PCR; TCRdb's copy keeps in-frame clones and lacks some. The sample contains about 300,000 clones, 80% to 90% of which appear only once. Sequenced sample: peripheral blood. These receptors were obtained from a man aged 18 to 30 who had recovered from COVID-19.

This sequence joins TRBV11-3 and TRBJ2-3; D gene uncertain. This CDR3 spans 13 amino acids. Deletions cut 3 bases from V and 1 base from J, with 5 bases between. The germline CDR1 and CDR2 sequences are SGHNT and YENEEA. The chain's CDR3 is CASSLRRTDTQYF. DNA for the CDR3: TGTGCCAGCAGCTTGCGGCGCACAGATACGCAGTATTTT.

Here the CDR3 reads CASSLPTGGNTEAFF. The CDR3 nucleotides are TGCGCCAGCAGCTTACCTACAGGGGGGAACACTGAAGCTTTCTTT. J is TRBJ1-1 and V is TRBV5-1; 8 bases agree with TRBD1. The CDR3 consists of 15 residues. Germline V lookup: CDR1 SGHRS, CDR2 YFSETQ. The V segment lost 2 bases and the J segment 1 base; nucleotides outside the gene matches: 4.

This clone was picked up one time. The rearrangement joins TRBV19 to TRBJ2-2; TRBD1 matches 7 bases. V dropped 5 bases and J dropped 0; count of bases not matched to a gene: 6. CDR3 size: 16 residues. The germline V gene has CDR1 LNHDA and CDR2 SQIVND (reference sequence). CDR3 sequence reads: CASSPTGATNTGELFF. For the CDR3, the DNA is TGTGCCAGTAGTCCCACAGGGGCCACGAACACCGGGGAGCTGTTTTTT.

The chain couples TRBV4-1 to TRBJ2-7; TRBD2 is a possible D gene (5 bases). The CDR3 covers 15 residues. Trimming took off 4 bases at V and 2 bases at J, with 15 bases between the two ends. The germline V gene has CDR1 MGHRA and CDR2 YSYEKL. The CDR3 sequence: CASSPETSFTYEQYF. The DNA of the CDR3 is TGCGCCAGCAGCCCGGAAACTAGTTTCACCTACGAGCAGTACTTC.

V and J are TRBV2 and TRBJ2-1; 11 bases are shared with TRBD2. Germline values: CDR1 SNHLY, CDR2 FYNNEI. Germline trimming cut 5 bases from V and 6 bases from J; bases unmatched to any gene: 6. This CDR3 comprises 15 residues. This chain's CDR3 is CASSPTSGTSNEQFF. In nucleotides, the CDR3 is TGTGCCAGCAGTCCGACTAGCGGGACCTCCAATGAGCAGTTCTTC.

CDR3 loop: CASSFFRGQGSNEQFF. The CDR3 bases are TGTGCCAGCAGTTTCTTTAGGGGACAGGGAAGCAATGAGCAGTTCTTC. V usage is TRBV27 and J usage is TRBJ2-1, with TRBD1 matching 9 bases. This CDR3 region has 16 residues. Germline CDR1 and CDR2: MNHEY and SMNVEV (reference sequence). V dropped 3 bases and J dropped 6; count of bases not matched to a gene: 9.

The CDR3 bases are TGTGCCAGCAGTGAAATGGCGGATAATGAAAAACTGTTTTTT. It is translated as CASSEMADNEKLFF. This chain connects TRBV2 to TRBJ1-4; D unresolved. The germline gives CDR1 SNHLY, CDR2 FYNNEI. V shed 2 bases and J shed 4 bases, with 8 bases lying between them. CDR3 length equals 14 residues.

The V gene is TRBV10-3, the J gene TRBJ1-2; TRBD1 might be the D (5 bases). This CDR3 is built from 12 residues. Per germline, CDR1 ENHRY and CDR2 SYGVKD. The V end lost 8 bases, the J end lost 4 bases, and 11 bases lay between the germline ends. The DNA of the CDR3 is TGTGCCATCGGTAAAGACAGCTATGGCTACACCTTC. It specifies CAIGKDSYGYTF.

The chain uses TRBV19 and TRBJ2-1; D is unclear. CDR1 and CDR2 from the germline V gene are LNHDA and SQIVND (reference sequence). The CDR3 has 13 residues. The ends were cut back, 2 bases at V and 6 bases at J, with 8 bases in the middle. The CDR3 is CASSITLLNEQFF. The CDR3 DNA is TGTGCCAGTAGTATAACCCTACTCAATGAGCAGTTCTTC.

This clone was detected only a few times. J is TRBJ2-7 and V is TRBV27; D possibly corresponds to TRBD1 (5 bases). The CDR3 is 14 residues long. CDR1 is MNHEY, CDR2 SMNVEV, per germline (reference sequence). Deletions cut 5 bases from V and 5 bases from J, with 16 bases between. Here the CDR3 reads CASSPTLPGNEQYF. The DNA for the CDR3 is TGTGCCAGCAGTCCGACCCTTCCAGGGAACGAGCAGTACTTC.

The gene calls are TRBV25-1 and TRBJ1-2; D is unresolved. This CDR3 comprises 13 residues. V was clipped by 7 bases and J by 4 bases, with 13 bases between them. Germline CDR1 reads MGHDK; CDR2 reads SYGVNS. This chain's CDR3 is CASTPGRGYGYTF. CDR3 in DNA: TGTGCCAGCACCCCCGGCCGGGGCTATGGCTACACCTTC.

This clone was recorded once. The chain carries TRBV9 and TRBJ2-7, with D possibly TRBD2 on 6 matching bases. The CDR3 has 15 residues. V dropped 4 bases and J dropped 0 bases, with 14 bases sitting between them. Germline CDR1 is SGDLS and CDR2 is YYNGEE. CDR3 residues: CASSQRGANSYEQYF. The CDR3 nucleotides read TGTGCCAGCAGCCAGCGCGGGGCGAACTCCTACGAGCAGTACTTC. Drawing the rest from reference TRBV9 and TRBJ2-7, the complete variable domain is DSGVTQTPKHLITATGQRVTLRCSPRSGDLSVYWYQQSLDQGLQFLIQYYNGEERAKGNILERFSAQQFPDLHSELNLSSLELGDSALYFCASSQRGANSYEQYFGPGTRLTVT.

The gene calls are TRBV9 and TRBJ2-3, with 8 bases aligning to TRBD1. The V gene's germline CDR1 is SGDLS and CDR2 YYNGEE. This CDR3 is built from 16 residues. V dropped 4 bases and J dropped 2; count of bases not matched to a gene: 9. The CDR3 region is CASSPRQGLNTDTQYF. The DNA of the CDR3 is TGTGCCAGCAGCCCCCGACAGGGGCTAAACACAGATACGCAGTATTTT.

This chain links TRBV5-6 with TRBJ2-7; D possibly corresponds to TRBD2 (6 bases). The CDR3 length is 13 residues. V gave up 4 bases and J gave up 4 bases, with 12 bases separating them. Germline V gene sequence: CDR1 SGHDT, CDR2 YYEEEE. CDR3 loop: CASSLGTEYEQYF. The CDR3 DNA sequence: TGTGCCAGCAGCCTCGGGACTGAGTACGAGCAGTACTTC.